The clone carrying this T cell receptor (beta chain) was counted once. These data come from a study of T cell responses to AZD1222 COVID-19 vaccine. In germline, CDR1 is MNHEY, CDR2 SVGAGI. V was trimmed by 6 bases and J by 7 bases, leaving 13 bases between them. The CDR3 length is 14 residues. Produced via immunoSEQ multiplex PCR; TCRdb's table is partial and in-frame only. The profile shows about 95,000 clones, 85% to 90% of them singletons. This specimen was peripheral blood, taken on day 0 of AZD1222 vaccination. This TCR came from an adult in good health. This chain links TRBV6-5 with TRBJ1-6; D might be TRBD1 (5 bases). The CDR3 bases are TGTGCCAGCAGGTCTGTGGGACGAAATTCACCCCTCCACTTT. The encoded protein is CASRSVGRNSPLHF.